The clone carrying this TCR beta chain was seen once. The target antigen is unknown. The sample contains more than one DNA sequence encoding this CDR3. Profiling relied on immunoSEQ multiplex PCR, and the TCRdb table lists in-frame clones only, not all of them. The table includes a few hundred thousand clones, approximately 90% detected once. The sample is drawn from a study of cytomegalovirus exposure and HLA in healthy donors. Germline loops: CDR1 KGHSH, CDR2 LQKENI. The V and J ends lost 3 bases and 4 bases respectively, with 4 bases between them. The CDR3 is 12 amino acids. General study results and limits: Cytomegalovirus status was reportedly diagnosed by the classifier with high sensitivity and specificity. The authors confirmed in vitro that three CMV-associated chains were specific for CMV antigens.

The receptor was derived from a woman under 30 in good health and CMV-seronegative. J is TRBJ1-5 and V is TRBV18; D gene unclear. The sample taken for sequencing was PBMCs. The CDR3 DNA follows: TGTGCCAGCTCACCGGAGAATCAGCCCCAGCATTTT. As protein: CASSPENQPQHF.